This is a list of T cell receptor beta chains from one sample in a study of blood T cell repertoires in COVID-19. Sequenced by immunoSEQ multiplex PCR; TCRdb stores in-frame clones only, minus some. This table has tens of thousands of clones, 76% appearing once. The sequencing input was peripheral blood. These receptor sequences come from a woman aged 45 to 65 with active or convalescent COVID-19. The conserved cysteine and the conserved F or W are not part of the CDR3 here. Not every row has a clone size; where given, it reads once, few, many or a size class.

V | size | CDR3
TRBV24-1 | few | ATSDGQGTAAF
TRBV9 | once | ASSVDLGDTDTQY
TRBV4-2 | few | ASSYGSQGLSYEQY
TRBV24-1 | NA | ATSDQNYNEQF
TRBV19 | few | ASRGRGSGANVLT
TRBV29-1 | NA | SVGDRDARGYT
TRBV6-6 | NA | ASSYGQLEETQY
TRBV6-5 | few | ASSYAGGELF
TRBV2 | NA | ASARGVNQPQH
TRBV4-3 | few | ASSQDPGTANYGYT
TRBV30 | NA | AWSPHRVGGEQF
TRBV30 | NA | AWMGTFSDEQF
TRBV6-5 | NA | ASISDTGRGYT